This T cell receptor beta chain appears in the sequencing data of a study of regulatory T cells in long-lasting Graves disease. The V end lost 3 bases, the J end lost 3 bases, and 9 bases lay between the germline ends. CDR3 length equals 13 residues. The V gene's germline CDR1 is SEHNR and CDR2 FQNEAQ (reference sequence). The time point is: newly diagnosed GD, antithyroid drugs for less than 3 months. The TCR library was made from RNA that had been extracted from PBMCs in TRIzol. Tubes containing EDTA received about 9.4 milliliters of drawn peripheral blood. This clonotype was recorded at least ten times. Its antigen is currently unknown. HTBI primers from iRepertoire and Arm-PCR of CDR3 regions yielded the TCR beta libraries. TCRdb re-called the multiplex PCR reads with MiXCR, one entry per CDR3 protein. The sample gives under 400,000 distinct CDR3 sequences, around 15% of which show up once; 30% is in the top ten.

Study-wide results and caveats: Whereas 966 public clonotypes were shared by new patients, persistent patients shared more, at 2,500 to 3,000.

This sample also belongs to another study, concerning T cells in Graves' hyperthyroidism and ophthalmopathy. That report notes: Each patient was aged 18 to 65 and had newly diagnosed hyperthyroidism of under 2 months' duration. An initial round of RT-PCR targeting the TCR CDR3 relied on the HTBI primer set.

The material sequenced was peripheral blood mononuclear cells (PBMCs), taken at new diagnosis, from a patient treated with antithyroid drugs. The sequence was obtained from a man aged 35 to 55 with Graves disease. V gene TRBV7-9 combines with J gene TRBJ2-7, with D hard to call. This CDR3 reads CASSFRLGYEQYF. DNA for the CDR3: TGTGCCAGCAGCTTTCGCCTTGGCTACGAGCAGTACTTC.